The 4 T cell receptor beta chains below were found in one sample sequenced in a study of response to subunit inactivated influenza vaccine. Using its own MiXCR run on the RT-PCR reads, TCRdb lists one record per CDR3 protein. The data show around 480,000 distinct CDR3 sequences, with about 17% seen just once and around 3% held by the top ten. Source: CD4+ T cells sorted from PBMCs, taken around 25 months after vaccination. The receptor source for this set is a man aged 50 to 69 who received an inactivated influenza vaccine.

The CDR3 is CASSDPGRTFTIYF. In DNA form, the CDR3 reads TGTGCCAGCAGTGATCCGGGACGGACCTTCACCATATATTTT. This rearrangement joins TRBV6-1 to TRBJ1-3, with a tentative D call TRBD1 (5 bases). Deletions cut 3 bases from V and 9 bases from J, with 15 bases between. Germline V gene lookup returns CDR1 MNHNS and CDR2 SASEGT. This CDR3 has 14 residues.

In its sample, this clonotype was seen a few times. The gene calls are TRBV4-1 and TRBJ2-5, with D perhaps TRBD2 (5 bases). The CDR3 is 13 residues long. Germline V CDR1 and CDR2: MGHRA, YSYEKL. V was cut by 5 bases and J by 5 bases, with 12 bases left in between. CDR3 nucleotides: TGCGCCAGCAGCAAAGCGGCTCCGGAGACCCAGTACTTC. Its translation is CASSKAAPETQYF.

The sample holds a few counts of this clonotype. The CDR3 bases are TGTGCCAGCAGCCAAGCAGGCATGAGCAATCAGCCCCAGCATTTT. Translation: CASSQAGMSNQPQHF. This chain connects TRBV3-1 to TRBJ1-5; no definite D call. CDR1 LGHDT and CDR2 YNNKEL come from the germline V gene (reference sequence). This CDR3 is built from 15 residues. Trimming removed 1 base from V and 1 base from J, with 8 bases in between.

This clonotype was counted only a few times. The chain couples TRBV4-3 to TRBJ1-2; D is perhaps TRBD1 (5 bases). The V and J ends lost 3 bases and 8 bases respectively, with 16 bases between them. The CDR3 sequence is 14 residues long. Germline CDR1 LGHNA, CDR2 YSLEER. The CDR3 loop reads CASSHHKGTGGYTF. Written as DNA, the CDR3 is TGCGCCAGCAGCCACCACAAGGGGACGGGCGGCTACACCTTC.